These T cell receptor beta chains were read from a single sample in a study of blood T cell repertoires in COVID-19. The protocol was immunoSEQ multiplex PCR, while the TCRdb copy is restricted to in-frame clones and leaves out a portion. This sample has 240,000 or so clones, with roughly 87% found just once. The sequenced sample consisted of peripheral blood. The receptors originated from a man between 60 and 75 years old who had recovered from COVID-19. CDR3s include the opening cysteine and the closing phenylalanine or tryptophan. The D gene is left open where the match is weak. The size of a clone is reported for some rows only, either as once, few or many, or as a class for expanded clones.

v_call,d_call,clone_size,j_call,cdr3_nt,cdr3_aa
TRBV5-1,TRBD2,-,TRBJ2-2,TGCGCCAGCAGCTTGGTAGGACTAGCGGGCGGGGAGCTGTTTTTT,CASSLVGLAGGELFF
TRBV30,-,-,TRBJ2-7,TGTGCCTGGACGGGGGGCGCCGCTTACGAGCAGTACTTC,CAWTGGAAYEQYF
TRBV3-1/TRBV3-2,TRBD1,-,TRBJ2-1,TGTGCCAGCAGCTTCGGGACAGGGGTACGGGATGAGCAGTTCTTC,CASSFGTGVRDEQFF
TRBV27,TRBD1,-,TRBJ2-7,TGTGCCAGCAGTTTAACAGGACAGGGAACCTACGAGCAGTACTTC,CASSLTGQGTYEQYF
TRBV5-8,-,-,TRBJ1-6,TGTGCCAGCAGCTGGGAGGGGTTCGAGGAGTTTCCCTTCGACTTT,CASSWEGFEEFPFDF
TRBV4-1,TRBD1,-,TRBJ1-2,TGCGCCAGCAGCCAAGGGACCGGGACAGGGTTTGGCTACACCTTC,CASSQGTGTGFGYTF
TRBV5-1,-,-,TRBJ1-1,TGCGCCAGCAGGCGAGGTAAGGGGGTTAGGACTGAAGCTTTCTTT,CASRRGKGVRTEAFF
TRBV7-6,TRBD2,-,TRBJ2-3,TGTGCCAGCAGCCGGACTAGCGGGGGAAGCACAGATACGCAGTATTTT,CASSRTSGGSTDTQYF
TRBV18,TRBD1,-,TRBJ1-2,TGTGCCAGCTCACCCTCTCGGACAGGGTCTGAGAACTATGGCTACACCTTC,CASSPSRTGSENYGYTF
TRBV9,-,-,TRBJ2-2,TGTGCCAGCAGCCCAATGGGCCTTGGAGGGGAGCTGTTTTTT,CASSPMGLGGELFF
TRBV10-3,TRBD1,-,TRBJ1-2,TGTGCCATCAGTGACAGGGGGCTAGGGATGTCTGGCTACACCTTC,CAISDRGLGMSGYTF
TRBV5-1,-,-,TRBJ2-2,TGCGCCAGCAGGACTGGACAGATCAACACCGGGGAGCTGTTTTTT,CASRTGQINTGELFF
TRBV19,TRBD1,-,TRBJ2-1,TGTGCCAGTAGTCTTACTGGGACAGGTCAGAGGAGGTACAATGAGCAGTTCTTC,CASSLTGTGQRRYNEQFF
TRBV24-1,-,-,TRBJ2-2,TGTGCCACCAGTGACCTCGGGAGAACCGGGGAGCTGTTTTTT,CATSDLGRTGELFF
TRBV10-3,TRBD1,-,TRBJ1-3,TGTGCCGTCACAGGGGGCGCGACTGGAAACACCATATATTTT,CAVTGGATGNTIYF
TRBV5-4,-,once,TRBJ1-1,TGTGCCAGCAGCTTGGGTACCGGGGGGCCGAACACTGAAGCTTTCTTT,CASSLGTGGPNTEAFF
TRBV6-4,-,-,TRBJ1-3,TGTGCCAGCAGTGACTCGAGGTCCGGTGGATCTCGCTACACCATATATTTT,CASSDSRSGGSRYTIYF
TRBV6-5,-,-,TRBJ1-3,TGTGCCAGCAGCCGTAATTTAGGGAGCACCATATATTTT,CASSRNLGSTIYF
TRBV3-1/TRBV3-2,-,many,TRBJ2-5,TGTGCCAGCAGCCAGAGGAGCCAACAAGAGACCCAGTACTTC,CASSQRSQQETQYF
TRBV3-1/TRBV3-2,-,-,TRBJ1-6,TGTGCCAGCAGCCTCGCGGCCGGGAACTCACCCCTCCACTTT,CASSLAAGNSPLHF
TRBV11-2,-,-,TRBJ2-5,TGTGCCAGCAGCTCCGACACCCGCCAAGAGACCCAGTACTTC,CASSSDTRQETQYF
TRBV6-5,-,-,TRBJ1-1,TGTGCCAGCACTAGACAGCTGAACACTGAAGCTTTCTTT,CASTRQLNTEAFF
TRBV6-5,-,-,TRBJ1-1,TGTGCCAGCACCCGGGGGGGGAACACTGAAGCTTTCTTT,CASTRGGNTEAFF
TRBV3-1/TRBV3-2,TRBD2,once,TRBJ2-3,TGTGCCAGCAGCCTTAGGGAACGGGGGGGGCAAGATACGCAGTATTTT,CASSLRERGGQDTQYF
TRBV18,-,-,TRBJ2-4,TGTGCCAGCTCACCCACTCTAAAGCTAGCCAAAAACATTCAGTACTTC,CASSPTLKLAKNIQYF
TRBV27,-,once,TRBJ1-4,TGTGCCAGCAGTACTATTGCAACTAATGAAAAACTGTTTTTT,CASSTIATNEKLFF
TRBV6-5,TRBD1,once,TRBJ1-1,TGTGCCAGCACCGAACAGGGGGCGTACACTGAAGCTTTCTTT,CASTEQGAYTEAFF
TRBV29-1,-,-,TRBJ2-1,TGCAGCGTTGAAAGGGGCACTTCCTACAATGAGCAGTTCTTC,CSVERGTSYNEQFF
TRBV11-2,TRBD2,-,TRBJ2-7,TGTGCCAGCACCCCCTCTAGCGGGGGGGCCTACGAGCAGTACTTC,CASTPSSGGAYEQYF
TRBV3-1/TRBV3-2,-,-,TRBJ1-2,TGTGCCAGCAGCCAAACAGGATCAGGGGACTATGGCTACACCTTC,CASSQTGSGDYGYTF
TRBV10-2,TRBD2,-,TRBJ2-5,TGCGCCAGCAGTGCAACGGGGGGGGAGGGAGAGACCCAGTACTTC,CASSATGGEGETQYF
TRBV14,-,-,TRBJ2-3,TGTGCCAGCAGCCCCCAACATAATACGCAGTATTTT,CASSPQHNTQYF
TRBV21-1,-,-,TRBJ1-4,TGTGCCAGCAGCAAAGCGGCGGGAATTAATGAAAAACTGTTTTTT,CASSKAAGINEKLFF
TRBV5-1,-,-,TRBJ1-2,TGCGCCAGCAGCTTGGCCCCGGCAGGGGACTATGGCTACACCTTC,CASSLAPAGDYGYTF
TRBV19,-,-,TRBJ1-5,TGTGCCAGTAGTATAGCGGCAGGGTACAATCAGCCCCAGCATTTT,CASSIAAGYNQPQHF
TRBV6-6,TRBD2,-,TRBJ2-3,TGTGCCAGCAGCTATAGCGGGGGGATAGATACGCAGTATTTT,CASSYSGGIDTQYF
TRBV6-5,-,-,TRBJ2-4,TGTGCCAGCAGTTACCCAGGGGCCGGGAACATTCAGTACTTC,CASSYPGAGNIQYF
TRBV30,TRBD1,-,TRBJ1-1,TGTGCCTGCTATGGACAGGGGGCCTCTGAAGCTTTCTTT,CACYGQGASEAFF
TRBV5-1,-,-,TRBJ2-5,TGCGCCAGCAGCCGCAGCAGCAGTAGCAGCCAAGAGACCCAGTACTTC,CASSRSSSSSQETQYF
TRBV18,TRBD2,-,TRBJ2-3,TGTGCCAGCTCACCACCGGCTAGCGGGGGAAAGACAGATACGCAGTATTTT,CASSPPASGGKTDTQYF
TRBV28,-,-,TRBJ2-3,TGTGCCAGCAGGGCAGGGGTTGTTCCTACGCAGTATTTT,CASRAGVVPTQYF
TRBV24-1,TRBD1,once,TRBJ2-7,TGTGCCACCAGAAGCTGGGGGACAGAGACCTCCTACGAGCAGTACTTC,CATRSWGTETSYEQYF
TRBV29-1,TRBD1,once,TRBJ2-6,TGCAGCGTTTTAGGACAGGGAAAAAACTCTGGGGCCAACGTCCTGACTTTC,CSVLGQGKNSGANVLTF